The present T cell receptor beta chain was sequenced within a study of vaccination effects on CD4 cells after COVID-19 (dated by TCRdb to the early 2020s). About the full investigation: Across the study, the median time from the second dose to post-vaccine sampling was 72 days (range 14 to 241). The study compared SARS-CoV-2 spike-specific CD4+ TCR repertoires before and after mRNA vaccination in COVID-19 convalescent patients and infection-naive vaccine recipients. A total of over nine COVID-19 convalescent patients and a handful of SARS-CoV-2-naive healthy vaccine recipients were included in the full study. The Oncomine TCR Beta short-read assay on an Illumina iSeq 100 was used to sequence cultures from other donors in the study. General findings and caveats noted by the study authors: In healthy vaccine recipients, vaccine-induced clones were almost all SARS-CoV-2 mono-reactive, with only 1 of 255 being cross-reactive with common cold coronaviruses. Both infection-induced and vaccine-induced clones contracted markedly at late post-vaccination timepoints, which is consistent with waning T cell responses. The study was limited by a small number of convalescent patients, and early post-infection timepoints were lacking.

At the junction V is shortened by 5 bases and J by 6 bases; bases outside the gene matches: 5. CDR1 and CDR2 (SGHVS, FNYEAQ) derive from the germline V gene. The CDR3, cysteine through phenylalanine, is 14 amino acids long. Kept here is only the CDR3 DNA, which spans 42 bases and is read in frame from base 1. In the ViraFEST assay, PBMC were stimulated with viral peptide pools, and TCR sequencing was then used to find antigen-specific CD4+ T cell clonotypes based on their expansion. After around eleven days of culture, CD4+ T cells were isolated with the EasySep CD4+ T cell isolation kit. Each participant got two doses of an mRNA SARS-CoV-2 vaccine, either BNT162b2 or mRNA-1273. Healthy vaccine recipients had no prior SARS-CoV-2 infection, confirmed by negative nucleocapsid antibodies before and after vaccination. Two million PBMC per well were cultured in IMDM with about 5% human AB serum, 8.5 to 10 IU/ml IL-2 and gentamicin, plus 10 ug/ml peptides. Half of the culture medium was replaced with fresh IL-2-containing medium on days 3 and 7. Unless otherwise noted, each peptide stimulation condition was cultured in triplicate wells. Using Ficoll-Paque Plus gradient centrifugation, PBMC were separated from whole blood and then either used fresh or cryopreserved at -140C. The spike proteins of SARS-CoV-2 and of the common cold coronaviruses HCoV-NL63, HCoV-OC43 and HCoV-229E were spanned by overlapping peptide pools. The QIAamp micro DNA kit was used to extract genomic DNA from the cultured CD4+ T cells.

This clone occurred a few times. The antigen it binds to is not known. There are no base qualities to consult, and no much larger clone falls within one base. The library was generated by the immunoSEQ multiplex PCR assay. DNA from the cultured, isolated CD4+ T cells was subjected to TCR beta CDR3 sequencing. Concerning the study's data processing: Non-productive TCR sequences were removed and reads were trimmed to the CDR3 region, keeping CDR3s of at least 7 amino acids. The MANAFEST web app was used to identify antigen-specific clonotypes by comparing expansion in peptide wells with expansion in reference cultures. To be called positive, a clone needed expansion at FDR<0.05 compared with the reference and with all other wells, an odds ratio greater than 5, and a frequency greater than 0.1% in two replicate wells. Clonotypes significantly expanded in SARS-CoV-2 spike wells and in at least one common cold coronavirus spike condition were defined as cross-reactive. CDR3 similarity was assessed by Levenshtein distance with the stringdist R package, and unrooted trees were built with ape in R 3.6.1. TCRdb limited this immuneACCESS table to in-frame rearrangements with V and J called. A share of clones is missing; checked studies link under half to unresolved V genes, and the rest is unexplained. V and J calls and clone size come straight from that table; D and trimming were deduced from the DNA. Recorded for this sample are 30,000 to 40,000 clones; about 70% of them occurred a single time. About 12% of the sample goes to the ten largest clones.

The TCR was taken from a human donor who received a COVID-19 vaccine. This chain is built from TRBV7-6 and TRBJ1-5; 9 central bases correspond to TRBD1. Sequencing was performed on CD4+ T cells from PBMCs cultured with HCoV-229E spike peptides, taken after COVID-19 vaccination. In light of the paper, this sample's cell subset or site label describes: HCoV-229E spike overlapping peptide pool stimulation. The nucleotide sequence is given as TGTGCCAGCAGCGCGGGGACAGGGCCTCAGCCCCAGCATTTT. This is translated as CASSAGTGPQPQHF.